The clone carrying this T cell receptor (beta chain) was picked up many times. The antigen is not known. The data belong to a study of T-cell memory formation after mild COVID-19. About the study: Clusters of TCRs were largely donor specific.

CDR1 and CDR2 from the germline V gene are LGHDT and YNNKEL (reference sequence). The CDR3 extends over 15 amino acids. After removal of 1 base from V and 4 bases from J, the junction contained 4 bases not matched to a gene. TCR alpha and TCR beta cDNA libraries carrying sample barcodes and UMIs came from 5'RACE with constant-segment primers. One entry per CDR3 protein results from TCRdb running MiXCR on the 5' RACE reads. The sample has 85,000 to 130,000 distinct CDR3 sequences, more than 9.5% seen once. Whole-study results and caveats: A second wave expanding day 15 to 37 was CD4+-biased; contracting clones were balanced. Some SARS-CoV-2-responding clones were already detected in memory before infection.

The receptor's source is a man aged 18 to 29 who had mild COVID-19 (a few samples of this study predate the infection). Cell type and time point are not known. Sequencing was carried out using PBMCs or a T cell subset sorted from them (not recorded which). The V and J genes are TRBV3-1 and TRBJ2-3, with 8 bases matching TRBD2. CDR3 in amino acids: CASSQAGGPADTQYF. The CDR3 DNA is TGTGCCAGCAGCCAAGCGGGGGGGCCTGCAGATACGCAGTATTTT.